A single sample gave rise to the 18 T cell receptor beta chains below, sequenced in a study of Graves' ophthalmopathy and Graves' hyperthyroidism. The TCR beta CDR3 regions underwent amplification from RNA transcripts. Second-round multiplex PCR came after first-round RT-PCR with HTBI primers. TCRdb reanalysed the multiplex PCR reads using MiXCR and keeps one entry per CDR3 protein. The sample gives more than 1,000,000 distinct CDR3 sequences, less than 45% of which show up once; around 10% is in the top ten. Sequenced sample: peripheral blood or thyroid tissue (not recorded which). These receptors came from an adult man with Graves' hyperthyroidism.

This clonotype was recorded a few times. The J gene is TRBJ2-5, the V gene TRBV18; D ambiguous. V was trimmed by 10 bases and J by 7 bases, leaving 10 bases between them. From germline, CDR1 is KGHSH and CDR2 LQKENI. The CDR3 loop spans 10 amino acids. DNA for the CDR3: TGTGCCACCAACAACAGGACCCAGTACTTC. Its translation: CATNNRTQYF.

This clonotype has just one count. The junction does not match germline at one end; this may be a read error. CDR3 residues: CTSSIEEGRHYNQPQHF. CDR3 in DNA: TGTACCAGTAGTATAGAAGAGGGACGCCATTACAATCAGCCCCAGCATTTT. The chain carries TRBV19 and TRBJ1-5, with D perhaps matching TRBD1 (5 bases). Per germline, CDR1 LNHDA and CDR2 SQIVND (reference sequence). This CDR3 has 17 amino acids.

This clonotype was seen a handful of times. The rearrangement uses TRBV7-9 and TRBJ2-3; 8 bases agree with TRBD1. This CDR3 spans 16 amino acids. Germline CDR1 and CDR2: SEHNR and FQNEAQ (reference sequence). V was clipped by 0 bases and J by 0 bases; unmatched bases: 2. CDR3 loop: CASSLATGASTDTQYF. The CDR3 DNA reads as TGTGCCAGCAGCTTAGCGACAGGGGCAAGCACAGATACGCAGTATTTT.

This clonotype has only a few counts. V usage is TRBV2 and J usage is TRBJ2-5; 10 positions agree with TRBD1. The CDR3 contains 16 residues. V lost 6 bases, J lost 4 bases, and 11 bases stayed unmatched. Germline CDR1 and CDR2: SNHLY and FYNNEI. The CDR3 here is CASRPLGTGEAETQYF. The CDR3 nucleotides are TGTGCCAGCAGACCTCTGGGGACAGGGGAAGCAGAGACCCAGTACTTC.

The rearrangement uses TRBV27 and TRBJ2-7, with D maybe TRBD1 (6 bases). Germline CDR1 MNHEY, CDR2 SMNVEV (reference sequence). Trimming pared 3 bases from V and 1 base from J, leaving 13 bases between. The CDR3 consists of 15 residues. CDR3 sequence reads: CASSFRDNPSYEQYF. CDR3 nucleotide sequence: TGTGCCAGCAGTTTCCGGGACAACCCTTCCTACGAGCAGTACTTC.

In this sample, this clonotype turned up many times. The CDR3 loop is CASSLNSGHGNQPQHF. CDR3 nucleotide sequence: TGTGCCAGCAGCTTGAATTCCGGACATGGCAATCAGCCCCAGCATTTT. The chain joins TRBV5-6 to TRBJ1-5, with D possibly TRBD1 on 5 matching bases. V dropped 1 base and J dropped 2 bases, with 13 bases sitting between them. Germline CDR1 SGHDT, CDR2 YYEEEE. This CDR3 region has 16 residues.

This clonotype appeared many times. The chain has TRBV12-3 or TRBV12-4 and TRBJ2-7; D not resolved. The CDR3 sequence is 14 residues long. Trimming pared 7 bases from V and 2 bases from J, leaving 15 bases between. CDR3 nucleotides: TGTGCCAGCACCGCCGTTCCCGGCGCCTACGAGCAGTACTTC. Amino acids: CASTAVPGAYEQYF.

V is TRBV7-9 and J is TRBJ2-7, with D perhaps matching TRBD2 (6 bases). The CDR3 is 15 amino acids. Trimming cost V 1 base and J 0 bases, with 10 bases left between them. Germline-derived CDR1 and CDR2 are SEHNR and FQNEAQ (reference sequence). The chain's CDR3 is CASSLDGGGSYEQYF. The CDR3 DNA is TGTGCCAGCAGCTTAGACGGGGGTGGCTCCTACGAGCAGTACTTC.

The V and J genes are TRBV7-2 and TRBJ2-7, with D maybe TRBD2 (5 bases). CDR3 length: 12 amino acids. V was trimmed by 6 bases and J by 6 bases, leaving 12 bases between them. CDR1 is SGHTA and CDR2 is FQGNSA in the germline V gene. Here the CDR3 reads CASSPLGSEQYF. CDR3 DNA: TGTGCCAGCAGTCCCCTGGGGAGCGAGCAGTACTTC.

This CDR3 is CASSLDVYGQGLTQYF. In DNA form, the CDR3 reads TGTGCCAGCAGCTTAGATGTGTATGGACAGGGGTTGACCCAGTACTTC. V and J are TRBV7-8 and TRBJ2-5; 9 nucleotides agree with TRBD1. This CDR3 has 16 amino acids. Germline V gives CDR1 SGHVS, CDR2 FQNEAQ. V dropped 1 base and J dropped 7; count of bases not matched to a gene: 10. Drawing the rest from reference TRBV7-8 and TRBJ2-5, the complete variable domain is GAGVSQSPRYKVAKRGQDVALRCDPISGHVSLFWYQQALGQGPEFLTYFQNEAQLDKSGLPSDRFFAERPEGSVSTLKIQRTQQEDSAVYLCASSLDVYGQGLTQYFGPGTRLLVL.

This clonotype was counted many times. CDR3 DNA: TGTGCCAGCAGACTGACGACAGGGTATAGCAATCAGCCCCAGCATTTT. It is translated as CASRLTTGYSNQPQHF. The chain links TRBV12-3 or TRBV12-4 to TRBJ1-5; 7 positions agree with TRBD1. Germline trimming cut 6 bases from V and 0 bases from J; bases unmatched to any gene: 8. CDR3 length equals 16 residues.

This clonotype was counted at least ten times. The V and J genes are TRBV7-8 and TRBJ2-5; D is perhaps TRBD1 or TRBD2 (5 bases each). Trimming removed 2 bases from V and 5 bases from J, with 12 bases in between. The CDR3 length is 14 residues. Germline loops: CDR1 SGHVS, CDR2 FQNEAQ. CDR3 coding DNA: TGTGCCAGCAGCTTAAGGGGAGCAGGGGAGACCCAGTACTTC. It specifies CASSLRGAGETQYF.

As to this clonotype: A much more abundant neighbour one base away suggests this may be a read error. The chain joins TRBV7-2 to TRBJ2-5, with D maybe TRBD2 (5 bases). Germline values: CDR1 SGHTA, CDR2 FQGNSA. With 5 bases removed from V and 1 base from J, the gap between germline ends came to 11 bases. The CDR3 runs to 14 residues. DNA of the CDR3: TGTGCCAGCAGCACCGGAGGAACCCAAGAGACCCAGTACTTC. This sequence encodes CASSTGGTQETQYF.

The chain links TRBV25-1 to TRBJ1-1, with 9 bases lining up with TRBD1. Per germline, CDR1 MGHDK and CDR2 SYGVNS. V was pared by 6 bases and J by 4 bases, with 3 bases of the junction left unmatched. CDR3 length equals 13 residues. CDR3: CASRDRGSTEAFF. The CDR3 DNA follows: TGTGCCAGCAGGGACAGGGGTTCCACTGAAGCTTTCTTT. The variable domain in full, with the rest retrieved from reference TRBV25-1 and TRBJ1-1, is EADIYQTPRYLVIGTGKKITLECSQTMGHDKMYWYQQDPGMELHLIHYSYGVNSTEKGDLSSESTVSRIRTEHFPLTLESARPSHTSQYLCASRDRGSTEAFFGQGTRLTVV.

This clonotype has more than one count but fewer than ten. The junction shows a germline mismatch at one end, possibly a read error. The chain recombines TRBV10-2 with TRBJ2-6, with unresolved D. CDR1 is WSHSY and CDR2 is SAAADI in the germline V gene. The CDR3 has 16 residues. The CDR3 protein is CASSLVSGSGANVLTF. The CDR3, as DNA: TGTGCCAGCAGCTTAGTTTCAGGCTCTGGGGCCAACGTCCTGACTTTC.

This chain connects TRBV12-3 or TRBV12-4 to TRBJ2-2; 12 bases agree with TRBD2. Germline trimming cut 6 bases from V and 1 base from J; bases unmatched to any gene: 6. This CDR3 is 17 amino acids long. CDR3 region: CASSQRLAGVNTGELFF. CDR3 nucleotides: TGTGCCAGCAGCCAACGACTAGCGGGGGTGAACACCGGGGAGCTGTTTTTT.

The J gene is TRBJ2-7, the V gene TRBV7-8; 10 bases fit TRBD2. Trimming at V came to 5 bases and at J to 2 bases, leaving 6 bases not matched to a gene. The CDR3 runs 15 residues. Germline V gives CDR1 SGHVS, CDR2 FQNEAQ. The CDR3 protein is CASSRGLAVAYEQYF. CDR3 sequence (DNA): TGTGCCAGCAGCCGAGGACTAGCGGTTGCCTACGAGCAGTACTTC.

The table lists this clonotype with a few counts. This chain joins TRBV18 and TRBJ2-7, with D maybe TRBD1 (5 bases). The CDR3 has 14 residues. Trimming left V 1 base short and J 5 bases short, with 12 bases between. Germline V gives CDR1 KGHSH, CDR2 LQKENI. The CDR3 nucleotides are TGTGCCAGCTCACCACGGGGCGAAGGGGACGAGCAGTACTTC. This encodes CASSPRGEGDEQYF.